One and the same sample provided the 18 T cell receptor beta chains below, sequenced in a study of blood T cell repertoires in COVID-19. Profiling relied on immunoSEQ multiplex PCR, and the TCRdb table lists in-frame clones only, not all of them. The sample has 30,000 or so clones; roughly nine tenths are singletons. Sequencing was carried out using peripheral blood. These receptors all come from a human donor with active COVID-19. The donor label of this sample is uncertain.

The gene calls are TRBV6-5 and TRBJ2-3; D unresolved. CDR1 MNHEY and CDR2 SVGAGI come from the germline V gene. This CDR3 spans 14 amino acids. V lost 4 bases and J lost 1, with 9 bases in between. For the CDR3, the DNA is TGTGCCAGCAGTTCTCTCTCCGGCACAGATACGCAGTATTTT. Its translation: CASSSLSGTDTQYF.

By share of the sample, this clone is medium-sized. This rearrangement joins TRBV19 to TRBJ2-1, with 8 bases fitting TRBD2. The CDR3 is 17 residues long. The germline V gene encodes CDR1 LNHDA and CDR2 SQIVND (reference sequence). V shed 2 bases and J 6 bases; nucleotides not matched to a gene: 12. CDR3 DNA: TGTGCCAGTAGTATACCAGGGACTAGGGACACTCCCAATGAGCAGTTCTTC. This gives the protein CASSIPGTRDTPNEQFF.

This clone occurred a few times. The chain combines TRBV5-3 with TRBJ2-3, with 12 bases fitting TRBD2. TRBV5-3 is marked as an open reading frame, function uncertain. CDR3 length: 16 amino acids. V trimming: 3 bases; J trimming: 4 bases; junction bases outside the gene matches: 6. CDR3 region: CARSSETSGRPDTQYF. DNA of the CDR3: TGTGCCAGAAGCTCAGAGACTAGCGGGAGACCAGATACGCAGTATTTT.

The rearrangement joins TRBV18 to TRBJ2-3; the match to TRBD2 covers 14 bases. Germline V gives CDR1 KGHSH, CDR2 LQKENI. The CDR3 spans 17 residues. V shed 0 bases and J 5 bases; nucleotides not matched to a gene: 4. The DNA of the CDR3 is TGTGCCAGCTCACCACCGGGACTAGCGGGAGTAGGAGATACGCAGTATTTT. Protein: CASSPPGLAGVGDTQYF.

V gene TRBV28 combines with J gene TRBJ1-1; D possibly corresponds to TRBD1 (5 bases). The CDR3 consists of 14 residues. V was pared by 6 bases and J by 10 bases, with 21 bases between. Germline lookup yields CDR1 MDHEN and CDR2 SYDVKM. The DNA of the CDR3 is TGTGCCAGCAGCCCCTGGGGCGGTGGGTCCCGAGCTTTCTTT. Translation: CASSPWGGGSRAFF.

V is TRBV5-1 and J is TRBJ1-5; 10 nucleotides agree with TRBD1. The CDR3 length is 16 residues. Per germline, CDR1 SGHRS and CDR2 YFSETQ. Germline trimming cut 4 bases from V and 2 bases from J; bases unmatched to any gene: 6. The CDR3 nucleotides are TGCGCCAGCAGCCGGGGGGACAGGGGAGGCAATCAGCCCCAGCATTTT. Its translation is CASSRGDRGGNQPQHF.

For the CDR3, the DNA is TGTGCCAGCAGCCCGTTTCCGGGACTAGAAGCAGATACGCAGTATTTT. Translating it yields CASSPFPGLEADTQYF. The rearrangement uses TRBV6-2 or TRBV6-3 and TRBJ2-3, with 8 bases fitting TRBD2. The junction had 12 bases not matched to a gene; V was cut back by 6 bases and J by 4 bases. Germline V gives CDR1 MNHEY, CDR2 SVGEGT. The CDR3 extends over 16 amino acids.

This rearrangement joins TRBV19 to TRBJ2-7; unclear D gene. The CDR3 runs 13 residues. Per the germline V gene, CDR1 is LNHDA and CDR2 is SQIVND (reference sequence). Trimming shortened V by 3 bases and J by 6 bases, and 12 bases separated the two germline ends. The chain's CDR3 is CASSIRWASEQYF. The DNA of the CDR3 is TGTGCCAGTAGTATCCGGTGGGCGTCCGAGCAGTACTTC.

The chain combines TRBV14 with TRBJ2-1, with TRBD2 matching over 7 bases. V lost 4 bases, J lost 4 bases, and 10 bases stayed unmatched. The CDR3 loop spans 16 amino acids. Germline values: CDR1 SGHDN, CDR2 FVKESK. The CDR3 coding sequence is TGTGCCAGCAGCCCCCTTAGGGGAGGGTGGTACAATGAGCAGTTCTTC. It encodes CASSPLRGGWYNEQFF. Together with reference TRBV14 and TRBJ2-1, the CDR3 gives the full variable domain: EAGVTQFPSHSVIEKGQTVTLRCDPISGHDNLYWYRRVMGKEIKFLLHFVKESKQDESGMPNNRFLAERTGGTYSTLKVQPAELEDSGVYFCASSPLRGGWYNEQFFGPGTRLTVL.

The chain uses TRBV28 and TRBJ2-1; maybe TRBD2 (5 bases). The V end lost 5 bases, the J end lost 3 bases, and 11 bases lay between the germline ends. The length of the CDR3 is 14 residues. Germline CDR1 MDHEN, CDR2 SYDVKM. The CDR3 DNA sequence: TGTGCCAGCAGTCGACCCCGGGACTACAATGAGCAGTTCTTC. Its translation: CASSRPRDYNEQFF.

This clone was recorded once. The chain joins TRBV16 to TRBJ2-7, with D possibly TRBD2 on 5 matching bases. Germline V lookup: CDR1 KGHSY, CDR2 FQNENV. The CDR3 consists of 16 residues. Between the trimmed V and J ends, which lost 4 bases and 2 bases, there was a span of 18 bases. CDR3: CASSPPFIGRAYEQYF. Written as DNA, the CDR3 is TGTGCCAGCAGCCCTCCCTTTATAGGGAGAGCCTACGAGCAGTACTTC.

The chain joins TRBV3-1 (or the pseudogene TRBV3-2) to TRBJ1-6, with TRBD1 as a possible D gene (5 bases). V was cut by 2 bases and J by 5 bases, with 13 bases left in between. Germline V gene data show CDR1 as LGHDT and CDR2 as YNNKEL (reference sequence). CDR3 size: 16 residues. The CDR3: CASSQMLTVNNSPLHF. The DNA of the CDR3 is TGTGCCAGCAGCCAAATGCTGACAGTCAATAATTCACCCCTCCACTTT.

This rearrangement joins TRBV24-1 to TRBJ2-3, with 12 bases aligning to TRBD2. The V gene end was trimmed by 2 bases and the J gene end by 4 bases; junction bases not matched to a gene: 3. This CDR3 is built from 16 residues. Germline CDR1 reads KGHDR; CDR2 reads SFDVKD. CDR3 loop: CATSDSGLAGSDTQYF. The DNA for the CDR3 is TGTGCCACCAGTGATTCCGGACTAGCGGGGTCAGATACGCAGTATTTT.

DNA of the CDR3: TGTGCCAGTAGAGATAGGGTTTTCCGGGGCTATGGCTACACCTTC. Protein product: CASRDRVFRGYGYTF. This rearrangement joins TRBV19 to TRBJ1-2; unclear D gene. V was clipped by 6 bases and J by 4 bases, with 18 bases between them. The length of the CDR3 is 15 residues. Germline lookup yields CDR1 LNHDA and CDR2 SQIVND (reference sequence).

By sample share, this clone is medium-sized. The J gene is TRBJ2-7, the V gene TRBV27; D remains unclear. Per germline, CDR1 MNHEY and CDR2 SMNVEV (reference sequence). The V gene lost 7 bases and the J gene lost 4 bases, with 14 bases spanning the gap. The CDR3 has 13 residues. As DNA, the CDR3 is TGTGCCAGCACCGGTCCCCCTTCGTACGAGCAGTACTTC. It yields the protein CASTGPPSYEQYF.

V gene TRBV3-1 (or the pseudogene TRBV3-2) combines with J gene TRBJ2-1; 11 nucleotides line up with TRBD2. CDR1 is LGHDT and CDR2 is YNNKEL in the germline V gene (reference sequence). This CDR3 spans 17 amino acids. V trimming: 4 bases; J trimming: 12 bases; junction bases outside the gene matches: 17. In nucleotides, the CDR3 is TGTGCCAGCAGCCCACGGCGAGGGTTAGCGGGGGGGCTTTCGCAGTTCTTC. This codes for CASSPRRGLAGGLSQFF.

The sample holds one count of this clone. The chain carries TRBV28 and TRBJ2-3; 9 positions match TRBD2. From germline, CDR1 is MDHEN and CDR2 SYDVKM. V was clipped by 3 bases and J by 3 bases; unmatched bases: 4. The CDR3 has 15 residues. The CDR3 nucleotides are TGTGCCAGCAGTTTGGGCGGGAGGGGGACAGATACGCAGTATTTT. Translation gives CASSLGGRGTDTQYF.

V usage is TRBV5-4 and J usage is TRBJ2-3; D is ambiguous. Germline-derived CDR1 and CDR2 are SGHNT and YYREEE (reference sequence). Trimming cost V 3 bases and J 6 bases, with 5 bases left between them. The length of the CDR3 is 11 residues. CDR3 sequence: CASSSADTQYF. CDR3 DNA sequence: TGTGCCAGCAGCTCCGCGGATACGCAGTATTTT.